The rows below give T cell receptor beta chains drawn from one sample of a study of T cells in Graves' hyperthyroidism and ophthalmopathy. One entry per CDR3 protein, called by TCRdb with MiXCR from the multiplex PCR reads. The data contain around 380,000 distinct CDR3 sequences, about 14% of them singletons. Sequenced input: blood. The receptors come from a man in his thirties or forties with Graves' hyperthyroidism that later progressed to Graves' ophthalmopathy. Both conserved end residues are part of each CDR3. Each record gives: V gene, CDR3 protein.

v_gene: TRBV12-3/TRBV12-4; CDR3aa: CASSLADRYYNEQFF
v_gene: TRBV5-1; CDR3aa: CASSAIQGGTEAFF
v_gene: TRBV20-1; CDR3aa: CSAAGTDEQYF
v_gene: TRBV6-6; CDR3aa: CASSYSAGQGRGYTF
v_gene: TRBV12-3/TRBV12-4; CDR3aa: CASRPHPGTDYGYTF
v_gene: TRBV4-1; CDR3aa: CASSQTGTKNEQFF
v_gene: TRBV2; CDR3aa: CASSERGGNTGELFF
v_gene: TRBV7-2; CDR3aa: CASSLSGRDEQYF
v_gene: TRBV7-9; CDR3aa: CASSSIGQGAWEQYF
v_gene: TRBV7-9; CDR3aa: CASRGTGFEQYF
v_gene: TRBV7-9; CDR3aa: CASSLGGFGGYTF
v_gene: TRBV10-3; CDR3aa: CAIREGHGSGNTIYF
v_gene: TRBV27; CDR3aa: CASSLRRGSYYEQYF
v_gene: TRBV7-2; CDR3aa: CASSLLGGTGNTIYF
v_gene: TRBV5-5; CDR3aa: CASSLRGAGETQYF
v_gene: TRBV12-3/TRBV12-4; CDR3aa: CASSLFRATEAFF
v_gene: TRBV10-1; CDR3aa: CASSEIAGTPNSCGYTF
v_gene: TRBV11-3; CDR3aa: CASSFSGRTYEQYF
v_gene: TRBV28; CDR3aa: CASVTDSNQPQHF
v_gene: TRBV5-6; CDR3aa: CASSQTRVAEETQYF
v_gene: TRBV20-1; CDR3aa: CSAEGVWNIQYF
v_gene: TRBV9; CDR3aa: CASSVGTGLNTEAFF
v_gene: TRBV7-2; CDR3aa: CASSLIPQADTQYF
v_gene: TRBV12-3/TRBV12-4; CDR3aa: CASSMDSYGQETQYF
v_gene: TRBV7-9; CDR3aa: CASSSDISYEQYF
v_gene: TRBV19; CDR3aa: CASSPWGRPSGGHRETQYF
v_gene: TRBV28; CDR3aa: CASGSWGAGYGYTF
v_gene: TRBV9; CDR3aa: CASSVVGTSIHTQYF
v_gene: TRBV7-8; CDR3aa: CASSLDAGVPSYEQYF
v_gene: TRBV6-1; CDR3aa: CASSEPGSSYEQYF
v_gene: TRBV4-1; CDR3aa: CASSQDRGVNQPQHF
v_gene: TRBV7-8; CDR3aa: CASSPDGYMETQYF
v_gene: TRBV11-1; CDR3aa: CASTDGGRRETQYF
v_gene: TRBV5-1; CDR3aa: CASSSDPGNRETQYF
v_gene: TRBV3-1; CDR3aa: CASGTYEQYF